Listed here is a single T cell receptor (beta chain). Since a much larger clone is just one base distant, this may be a read error. The sample is drawn from a study of regulatory T cells in long-lasting Graves disease. Time point: newly diagnosed GD, antithyroid drugs for less than 3 months. The TCR library was made from RNA that had been extracted from PBMCs in TRIzol. The guidelines of the American Thyroid Association were the basis for diagnosing Graves' disease. The authors built TCR beta libraries using iRepertoire HTBI primers and Arm-PCR of CDR3 regions. One entry per CDR3 protein, called by TCRdb with MiXCR from the multiplex PCR reads. The sample records hundreds of thousands of distinct CDR3 sequences, 16% being singletons. CDR3 length: 17 amino acids. Germline V gene lookup returns CDR1 SGHKS and CDR2 YYEKEE (reference sequence). This sample also belongs to another study, concerning T cells in Graves' hyperthyroidism and ophthalmopathy. That report adds: Pregnant or lactating patients were excluded, as were those with uncontrolled infection or other autoimmune disease. Ophthalmopathy stood apart from stable hyperthyroidism in a 13 V-J model.

This chain connects TRBV5-5 to TRBJ2-1; TRBD2 aligns across 8 bases. The sample was peripheral blood mononuclear cells (PBMCs), taken at new diagnosis, from a patient treated with antithyroid drugs. The sequence derives from a woman under 40 with Graves disease. The CDR3 DNA is TGCGCCAGCGGCTTGCGGGGGGCACTAGCTGAGAACAATGAGCAGTTCTTC. Protein product: CASGLRGALAENNEQFF.